This section outlines one TCR beta chain sequence together with its context. This sample is drawn from a study of T cell changes during pregnancy in multiple sclerosis. Repertoires were generated with immunoSEQ multiplex PCR, while TCRdb's copy carries only in-frame clones and drops some. Here the sample spans about 100,000 clones, 85% to 95% being singletons. The CDR3 loop spans 15 amino acids. CDR1 SGHTA and CDR2 FQGNSA come from the germline V gene. V lost 1 base and J 1 base, leaving 8 bases between the germline ends. Specimen: peripheral blood, collected in the third trimester of pregnancy. The chain links TRBV7-2 to TRBJ1-3; D is perhaps TRBD1 (5 bases). The TCR sequence derives from a female donor in good health, enrolled as a control in a pregnancy study. CDR3 sequence: CASSLVAGSGNTIYF. The DNA for the CDR3 is TGTGCCAGCAGCTTAGTGGCAGGGTCTGGAAACACCATATATTTT.